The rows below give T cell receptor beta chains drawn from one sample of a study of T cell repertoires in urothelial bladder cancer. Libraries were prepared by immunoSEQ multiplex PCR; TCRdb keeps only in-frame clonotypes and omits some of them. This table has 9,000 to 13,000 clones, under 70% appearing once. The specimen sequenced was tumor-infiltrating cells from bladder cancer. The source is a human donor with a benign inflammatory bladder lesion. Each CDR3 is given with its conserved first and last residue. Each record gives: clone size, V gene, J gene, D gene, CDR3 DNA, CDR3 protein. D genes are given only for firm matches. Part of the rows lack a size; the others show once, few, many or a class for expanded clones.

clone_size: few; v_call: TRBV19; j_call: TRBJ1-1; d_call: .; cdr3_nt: TGTGCCAGTAGGGGTATGAACACTGAAGCTTTCTTT; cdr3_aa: CASRGMNTEAFF
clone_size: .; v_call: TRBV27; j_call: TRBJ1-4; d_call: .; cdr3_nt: TGTGCCAGCAGTCCCGGGAGCCGACAGATTAATGAAAAACTGTTTTTT; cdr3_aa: CASSPGSRQINEKLFF
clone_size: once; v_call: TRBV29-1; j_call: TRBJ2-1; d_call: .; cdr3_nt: TGCAGCGTTGAGCCCCCTGGGAATGAGCAGTTCTTC; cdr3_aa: CSVEPPGNEQFF
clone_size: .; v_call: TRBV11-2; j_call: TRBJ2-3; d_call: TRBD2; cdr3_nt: TGTGCCAGCAGCACCCGGACTAGCGGGGGTGCAGATACGCAGTATTTT; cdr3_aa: CASSTRTSGGADTQYF
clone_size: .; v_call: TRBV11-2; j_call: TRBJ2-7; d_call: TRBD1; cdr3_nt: TGTGCCAGTAGCCCGGGACAGAACTACGAGCAGTACTTC; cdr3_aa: CASSPGQNYEQYF
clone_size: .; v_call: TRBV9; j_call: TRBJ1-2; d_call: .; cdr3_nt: TGTGCCAGCAGCGCCAGGGTAGAGGGCTATGGCTACACCTTC; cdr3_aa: CASSARVEGYGYTF
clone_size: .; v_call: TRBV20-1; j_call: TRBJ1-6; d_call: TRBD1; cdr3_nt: TGCAGTGCTGACAGGGGGAGGACCCTCCACTTT; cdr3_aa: CSADRGRTLHF
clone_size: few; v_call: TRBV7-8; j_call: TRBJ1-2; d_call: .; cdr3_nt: TGTGCCAGCAGCTTAGCGGACAGCAACTATGGCTACACCTTC; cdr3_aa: CASSLADSNYGYTF
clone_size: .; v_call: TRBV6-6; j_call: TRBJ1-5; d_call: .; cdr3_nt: TGTGCCAGCAGGGGAGCTAGCAATCAGCCCCAGCATTTT; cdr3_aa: CASRGASNQPQHF
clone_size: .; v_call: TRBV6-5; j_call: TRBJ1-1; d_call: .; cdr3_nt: TGTGCCAGCGGGGTGGGGTACACTGAAGCTTTCTTT; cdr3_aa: CASGVGYTEAFF
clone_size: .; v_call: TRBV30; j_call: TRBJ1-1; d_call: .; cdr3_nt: TGTGCCTGGAGGCCGACAGACTACACTGAAGCTTTCTTT; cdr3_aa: CAWRPTDYTEAFF
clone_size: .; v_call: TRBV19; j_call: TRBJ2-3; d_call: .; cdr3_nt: TGTGCCAGTAGTATGGGTAGGACTTTCACAGATACGCAGTATTTT; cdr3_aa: CASSMGRTFTDTQYF
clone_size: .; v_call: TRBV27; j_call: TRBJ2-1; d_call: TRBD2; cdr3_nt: TGTGCCAGCAGTATCCCGGGACTAGCGAGCTCCTACAATGAGCAGTTCTTC; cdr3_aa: CASSIPGLASSYNEQFF
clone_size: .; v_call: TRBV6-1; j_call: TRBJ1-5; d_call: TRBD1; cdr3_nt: TGTGCCTCGACAGGGGGATACAATCAGCCCCAGCATTTT; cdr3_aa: CASTGGYNQPQHF
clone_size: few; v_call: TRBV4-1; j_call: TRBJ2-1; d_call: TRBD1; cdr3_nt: TGCGCCAGCAGCCTCCGGGACAGGGGCGACAATGAGCAGTTCTTC; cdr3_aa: CASSLRDRGDNEQFF
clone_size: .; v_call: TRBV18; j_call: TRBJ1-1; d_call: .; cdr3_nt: TGTGCCAGCTCACCAACGAGGGGTCGGGACACTGAAGCTTTCTTT; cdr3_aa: CASSPTRGRDTEAFF
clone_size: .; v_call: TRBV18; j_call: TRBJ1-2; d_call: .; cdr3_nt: TGTGCCGGCTCACCAGGCCAAAACTATGGCTACACCTTC; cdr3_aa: CAGSPGQNYGYTF
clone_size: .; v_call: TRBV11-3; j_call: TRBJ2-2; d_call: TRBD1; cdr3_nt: TGTGCCAGCAGCCGACAGGGGCCGCTCTCCGGGGAGCTGTTTTTT; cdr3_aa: CASSRQGPLSGELFF
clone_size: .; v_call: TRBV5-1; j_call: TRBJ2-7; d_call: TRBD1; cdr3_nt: TGCGCCAGCAGTTCCGCCCTGGGACAGGGAACCATCGAGCAGTACTTC; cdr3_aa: CASSSALGQGTIEQYF
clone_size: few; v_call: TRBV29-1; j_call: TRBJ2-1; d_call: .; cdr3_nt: TGCAGCGTTGAAGAATCTCGAGGGAATGAGCAGTTCTTC; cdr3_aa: CSVEESRGNEQFF
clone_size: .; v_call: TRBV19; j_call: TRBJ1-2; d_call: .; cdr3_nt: TGTGCCAGTTCGAAGGGGGGCGGCACTGCTGGCTACACCTTC; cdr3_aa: CASSKGGGTAGYTF
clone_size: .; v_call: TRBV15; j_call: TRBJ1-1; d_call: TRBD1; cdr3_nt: TGTGCCACTCGGACAGGAATGAACACTGAAGCTTTCTTT; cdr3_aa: CATRTGMNTEAFF
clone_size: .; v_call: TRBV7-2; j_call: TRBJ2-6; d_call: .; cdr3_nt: TGTGCCAGCAGGACAGGACTATCGGCCAACGTCCTGACTTTC; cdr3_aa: CASRTGLSANVLTF
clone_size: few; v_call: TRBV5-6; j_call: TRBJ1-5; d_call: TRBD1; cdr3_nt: TGTGCCAGCAGCGGACGTCAGGGGGCCTATCAGCCCCAGCATTTT; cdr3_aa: CASSGRQGAYQPQHF
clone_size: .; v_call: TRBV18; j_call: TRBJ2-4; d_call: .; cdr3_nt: TGTGCCAGCTCCCACGACGTCATAGCCAAAAACATTCAGTACTTC; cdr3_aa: CASSHDVIAKNIQYF
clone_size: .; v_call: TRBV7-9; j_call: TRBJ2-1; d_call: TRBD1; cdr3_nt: TGTGCCAGCAGCTTATCTGCGACAGGGCGGAATGAGCAGTTCTTC; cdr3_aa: CASSLSATGRNEQFF
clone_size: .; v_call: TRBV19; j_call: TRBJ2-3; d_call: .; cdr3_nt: TGTGCCAGTAGTATAGGGCAGGGGATCCATACGCAGTATTTT; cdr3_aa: CASSIGQGIHTQYF
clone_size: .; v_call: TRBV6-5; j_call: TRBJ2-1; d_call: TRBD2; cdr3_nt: TGTGCCAGCAGCCAACCGGGACTAGGGGGAGTGCAGTTCTTC; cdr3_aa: CASSQPGLGGVQFF
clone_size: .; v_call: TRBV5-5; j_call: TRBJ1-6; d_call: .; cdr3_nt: TGTGCCGTCACGACAGGAGGGCCTAATTCACCCCTCCACTTT; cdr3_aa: CAVTTGGPNSPLHF
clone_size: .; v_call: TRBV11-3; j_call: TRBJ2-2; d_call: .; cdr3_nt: TGTGCCAGCAGCTTAGTGGTCACCGGGGAGCTGTTTTTT; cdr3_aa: CASSLVVTGELFF
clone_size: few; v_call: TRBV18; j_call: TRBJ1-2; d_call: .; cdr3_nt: TGTGCCAGCTCGCTTCCGGGGAACTATGGCTACACCTTC; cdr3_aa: CASSLPGNYGYTF
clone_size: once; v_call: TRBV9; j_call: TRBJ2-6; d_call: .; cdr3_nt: TGTGCCAGCAGCGTAGGATATTGGGGCTCTGGGGCCAACGTCCTGACTTTC; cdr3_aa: CASSVGYWGSGANVLTF
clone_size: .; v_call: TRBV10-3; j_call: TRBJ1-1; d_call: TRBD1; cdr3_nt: TGTGCCATCACCCGGACAGGGGACACTGAAGCTTTCTTT; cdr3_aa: CAITRTGDTEAFF
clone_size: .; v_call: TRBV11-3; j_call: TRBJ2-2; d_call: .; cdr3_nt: TGTGCCAGCAGCTCCGTCAGGAGGGGTAGCAACACCGGGGAGCTGTTTTTT; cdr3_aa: CASSSVRRGSNTGELFF
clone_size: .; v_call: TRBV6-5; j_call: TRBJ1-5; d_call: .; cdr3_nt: TGTGCCAGCCGAGCTCTAGGGCCAAGCAATCAGCCCCAGCATTTT; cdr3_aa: CASRALGPSNQPQHF